The clone carrying this TCR beta chain was picked up one time. Its cognate antigen is unknown. This sample was taken from a study of cytomegalovirus exposure and HLA in healthy donors. The study, taken as a whole, reports: The authors listed some 160 TCR beta chains as cytomegalovirus-associated.

CDR3 length: 14 amino acids. The germline V gene encodes CDR1 SNHLY and CDR2 FYNNEI. With V trimmed by 6 bases and J by 5 bases, 9 bases remained unmatched. Data came from immunoSEQ multiplex PCR; TCRdb stores just in-frame clones and leaves some out. In the table there are over 150,000 clones, 86% of which are singletons. The source is a woman under 30 in good health and CMV-seronegative. What was sequenced was PBMCs. V and J are TRBV2 and TRBJ1-1, with 7 bases fitting TRBD1. CDR3 bases: TGTGCCAGCAGGACCCCTATGACAGGGACTGAAGCTTTCTTT. This codes for CASRTPMTGTEAFF.